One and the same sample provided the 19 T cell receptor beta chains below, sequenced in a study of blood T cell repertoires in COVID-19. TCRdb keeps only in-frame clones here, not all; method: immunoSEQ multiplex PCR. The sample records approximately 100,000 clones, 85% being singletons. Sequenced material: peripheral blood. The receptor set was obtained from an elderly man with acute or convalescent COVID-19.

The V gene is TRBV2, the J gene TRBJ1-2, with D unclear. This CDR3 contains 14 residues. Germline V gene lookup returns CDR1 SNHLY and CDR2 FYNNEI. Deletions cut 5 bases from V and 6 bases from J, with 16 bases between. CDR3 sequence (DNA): TGTGCCAGCAGTAAAATCCGGGAGGCCCATGGCTACACCTTC. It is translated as CASSKIREAHGYTF.

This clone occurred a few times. Written as DNA, the CDR3 is TGTGCCAGCAGCCGAAATGGGCTGGGTGCCACCGGGGAGCTGTTTTTT. It codes for CASSRNGLGATGELFF. V gene TRBV11-3 combines with J gene TRBJ2-2; the D is unclear. Trimming removed 5 bases at V and 4 bases at J, with 17 bases between. The CDR3 runs to 16 residues. The germline V gene encodes CDR1 SGHNT and CDR2 YENEEA. The complete variable domain, with remaining parts taken from reference TRBV11-3 and TRBJ2-2, reads EAGVVQSPRYKIIEKKQPVAFWCNPISGHNTLYWYLQNLGQGPELLIRYENEEAVDDSQLPKDRFSAERLKGVDSTLKIQPAELGDSAVYLCASSRNGLGATGELFFGEGSRLTVL.

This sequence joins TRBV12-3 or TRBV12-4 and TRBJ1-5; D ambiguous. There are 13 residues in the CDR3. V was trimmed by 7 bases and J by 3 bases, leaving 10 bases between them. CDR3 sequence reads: CASTAQSNQPQHF. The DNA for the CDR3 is TGTGCCAGCACCGCCCAGTCCAATCAGCCCCAGCATTTT.

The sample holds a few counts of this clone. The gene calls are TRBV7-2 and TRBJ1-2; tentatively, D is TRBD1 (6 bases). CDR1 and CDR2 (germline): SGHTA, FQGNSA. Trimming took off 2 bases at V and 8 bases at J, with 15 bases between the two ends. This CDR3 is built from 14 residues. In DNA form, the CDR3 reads TGTGCCAGCAGCTTACACAGTGGGGGCGCCGGCTACACCTTC. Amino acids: CASSLHSGGAGYTF.

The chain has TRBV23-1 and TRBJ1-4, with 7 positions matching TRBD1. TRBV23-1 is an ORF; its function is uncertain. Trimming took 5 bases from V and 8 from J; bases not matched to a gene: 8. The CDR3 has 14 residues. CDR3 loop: CASSLRQGVEKLFF. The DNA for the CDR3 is TGCGCCAGCAGTTTAAGACAGGGAGTCGAAAAACTGTTTTTT.

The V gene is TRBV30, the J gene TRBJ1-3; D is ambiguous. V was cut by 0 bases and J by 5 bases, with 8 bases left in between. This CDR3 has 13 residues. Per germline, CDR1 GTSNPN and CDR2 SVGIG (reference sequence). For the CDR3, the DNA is TGTGCCTGGAGTGTTATTCAGAGAAACACCATATATTTT. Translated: CAWSVIQRNTIYF.

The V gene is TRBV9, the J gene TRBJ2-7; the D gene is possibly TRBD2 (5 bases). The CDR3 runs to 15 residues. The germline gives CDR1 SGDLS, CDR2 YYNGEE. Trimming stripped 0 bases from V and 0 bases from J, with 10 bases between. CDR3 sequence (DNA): TGTGCCAGCAGCGTAGGAGGGATCCTCTCCTACGAGCAGTACTTC. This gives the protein CASSVGGILSYEQYF.

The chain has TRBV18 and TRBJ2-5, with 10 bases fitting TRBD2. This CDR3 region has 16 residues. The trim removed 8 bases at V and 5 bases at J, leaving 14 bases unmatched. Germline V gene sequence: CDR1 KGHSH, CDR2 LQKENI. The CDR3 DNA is TGTGCCAGCCAAGACTGGGCTAGCGGGAGTGGCGAGACCCAGTACTTC. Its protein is CASQDWASGSGETQYF.

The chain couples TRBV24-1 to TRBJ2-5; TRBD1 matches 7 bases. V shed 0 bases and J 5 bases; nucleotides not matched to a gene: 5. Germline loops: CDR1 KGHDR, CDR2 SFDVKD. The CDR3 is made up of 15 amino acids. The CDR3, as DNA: TGTGCCACCAGTGATTTGCTAGGGGGCAGGGAGACCCAGTACTTC. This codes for CATSDLLGGRETQYF.

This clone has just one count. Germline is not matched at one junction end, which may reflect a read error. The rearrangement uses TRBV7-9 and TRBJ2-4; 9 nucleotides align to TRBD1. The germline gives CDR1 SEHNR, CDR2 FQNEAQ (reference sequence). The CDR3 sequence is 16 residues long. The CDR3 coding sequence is TGTGCCACCAGCGACCGACAGGGGGTGTCCAAAAACATTCAGTACTTC. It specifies CATSDRQGVSKNIQYF.

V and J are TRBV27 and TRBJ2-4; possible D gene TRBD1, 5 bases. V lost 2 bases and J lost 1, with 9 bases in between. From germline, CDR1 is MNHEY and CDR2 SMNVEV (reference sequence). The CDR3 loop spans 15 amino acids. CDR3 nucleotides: TGTGCCAGCAGTTTAGGGGCGATGGCCAAAAACATTCAGTACTTC. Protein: CASSLGAMAKNIQYF.

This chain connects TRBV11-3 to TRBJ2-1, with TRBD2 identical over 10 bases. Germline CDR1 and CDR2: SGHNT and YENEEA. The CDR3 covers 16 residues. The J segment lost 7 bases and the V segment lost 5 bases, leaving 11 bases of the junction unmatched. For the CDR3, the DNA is TGTGCCAGCAGCCTGTCCCTAGCGGGAGCGACTAATGAGCAGTTCTTC. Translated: CASSLSLAGATNEQFF.

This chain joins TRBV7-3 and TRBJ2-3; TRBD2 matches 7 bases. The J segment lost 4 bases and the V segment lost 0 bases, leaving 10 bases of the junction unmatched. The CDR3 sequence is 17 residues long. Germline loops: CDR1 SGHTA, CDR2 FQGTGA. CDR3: CASSLTWGGRAADTQYF. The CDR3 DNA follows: TGTGCCAGCAGCTTAACGTGGGGCGGGAGAGCTGCAGATACGCAGTATTTT.

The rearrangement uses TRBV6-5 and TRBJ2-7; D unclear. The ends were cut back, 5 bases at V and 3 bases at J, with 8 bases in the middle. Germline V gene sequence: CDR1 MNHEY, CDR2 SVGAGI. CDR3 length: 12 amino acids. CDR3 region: CASSPQNYEQYF. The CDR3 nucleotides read TGTGCCAGCAGTCCGCAGAACTACGAGCAGTACTTC.

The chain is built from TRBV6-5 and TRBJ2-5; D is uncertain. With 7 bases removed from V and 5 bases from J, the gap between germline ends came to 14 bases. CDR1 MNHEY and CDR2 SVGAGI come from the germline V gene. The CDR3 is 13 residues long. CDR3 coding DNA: TGTGCCAGCACTAACGGTCTCGGGGAGACCCAGTACTTC. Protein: CASTNGLGETQYF.

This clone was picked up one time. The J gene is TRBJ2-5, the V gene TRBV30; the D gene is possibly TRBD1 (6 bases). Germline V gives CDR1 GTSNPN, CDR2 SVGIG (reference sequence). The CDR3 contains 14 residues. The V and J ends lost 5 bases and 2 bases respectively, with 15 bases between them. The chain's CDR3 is CAWCPGVSQETQYF. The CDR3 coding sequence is TGTGCCTGGTGTCCAGGGGTCAGTCAAGAGACCCAGTACTTC.

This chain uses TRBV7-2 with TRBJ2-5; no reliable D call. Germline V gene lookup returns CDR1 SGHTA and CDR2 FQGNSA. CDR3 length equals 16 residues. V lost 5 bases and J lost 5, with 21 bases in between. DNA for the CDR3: TGTGCCAGCAGCCGGAGCCGTTTCGTCGCCGCGGAGACCCAGTACTTC. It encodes CASSRSRFVAAETQYF.

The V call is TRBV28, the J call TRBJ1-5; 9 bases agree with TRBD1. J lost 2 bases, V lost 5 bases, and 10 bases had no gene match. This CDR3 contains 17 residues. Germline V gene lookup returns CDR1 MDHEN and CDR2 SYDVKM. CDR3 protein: CASSPTGGLDGNQPQHF. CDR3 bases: TGTGCCAGCAGTCCAACAGGGGGCCTCGATGGCAATCAGCCCCAGCATTTT.

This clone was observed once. In DNA form, the CDR3 reads TGTGCCACCAGCTATGACCCTCTAGCGGGAGACACAGATACGCAGTATTTT. The encoded protein is CATSYDPLAGDTDTQYF. The chain carries TRBV15 and TRBJ2-3; 10 bases are a match to TRBD2. This CDR3 is built from 17 residues. Looked up from germline, CDR1 is LNHNV and CDR2 is YYDKDF (reference sequence). Trimming at V came to 5 bases and at J to 2 bases, leaving 10 bases not matched to a gene.